The clone carrying this T cell receptor (beta chain) occurred once. The antigen is not known. The data stem from a study of OX40 agonist ivuxolimab in advanced cancers. Study-wide results and caveats: Several nonresponders also turned out to have low normalized T-cell clonal expansion.

The CDR3 extends over 13 amino acids. Trimming removed 4 bases at V and 5 bases at J, with 11 bases between. Germline V gene sequence: CDR1 LNHDA, CDR2 SQIVND (reference sequence). Blood was sampled at baseline, cycle 4 day 1, and cycle 7 day 1. Sequencing used immunoSEQ multiplex PCR; TCRdb keeps in-frame clones, though not all of them. Among around 70,000 clones listed, roughly 88% were seen once. The specimen comprised CD4+ or CD8+ T cells sorted from blood, sampled in a trial of the OX40 agonist ivuxolimab. The V call is TRBV19, the J call TRBJ1-2; D is ambiguous. The sequence was collected from an adult with an advanced solid tumor such as melanoma, head and neck, liver or kidney cancer. The CDR3 spells CASSNRHRYGYTF. CDR3 nucleotide sequence: TGTGCCAGTAGTAACCGACATCGATATGGCTACACCTTC. Using reference TRBV19 and TRBJ1-2 for the parts outside the CDR3, the full variable domain is DGGITQSPKYLFRKEGQNVTLSCEQNLNHDAMYWYRQDPGQGLRLIYYSQIVNDFQKGDIAEGYSVSREKKESFPLTVTSAQKNPTAFYLCASSNRHRYGYTFGSGTRLTVV.